This T cell receptor beta chain was captured in a study of T-cell reconstitution after alpha-beta-depleted transplantation in children. TCRbeta library preparation incorporated unique molecular identifiers. MiXCR, applied by TCRdb to the PCR reads, yields one record per CDR3 protein. The data contain 530,000 or so distinct CDR3 sequences, over 20% of them singletons. Only a few counts were recorded for this clonotype. The sample here was PBMCs, taken before TCRalphabeta/CD19-depleted stem cell transplant. The TCR was taken from a boy younger than two with Wiskott-Aldrich syndrome, due to receive a stem cell transplant.

The CDR3 loop reads CASSIQGWETQYF. The CDR3 DNA sequence: TGTGCCAGTAGTATCCAGGGTTGGGAGACCCAGTACTTC. This rearrangement joins TRBV19 to TRBJ2-5; possible D gene TRBD1, 5 bases. This CDR3 has 13 residues. CDR1 is LNHDA and CDR2 is SQIVND in the germline V gene (reference sequence). V lost 3 bases and J 5 bases, leaving 10 bases between the germline ends.